The entry below describes one T cell receptor (beta chain). Antigen: not known. The sample belongs to a study of beta chain features in type 1 diabetes. Study conclusions and caveats: Unsettled here was the matter of whether HLA type influences TCRB rearrangement. It was among patients, rather than healthy donors, that naive, central memory and Treg TCRB repertoires appeared more similar. In all four CD4+ subsets, TCRB CDR3 length was significantly, moderately reduced in type 1 diabetes.

cDNA synthesis used the whole RNA isolate, giving expressed TCRB sequences. Clones were read by immunoSEQ multiplex PCR, and TCRdb kept only the in-frame ones, dropping some. This table holds about 27,000 clones, approximately 51% found once. One heparinised draw, averaging roughly 0.12 L, was taken per donor. V lost 3 bases and J lost 0; bases outside the gene matches: 12. Germline-derived CDR1 and CDR2 are KGHSH and LQKENI. This CDR3 has 18 residues. V is TRBV18 and J is TRBJ2-5, with 8 bases identical to TRBD1. The clonotype was recovered from a woman between 18 and 29 years old with type 1 diabetes. The sample comprised Tregs from blood. The CDR3 DNA follows: TGTGCCAGCTCACCTAACGCGGGTCGGACAGGGAACCAAGAGACCCAGTACTTC. Protein sequence: CASSPNAGRTGNQETQYF.